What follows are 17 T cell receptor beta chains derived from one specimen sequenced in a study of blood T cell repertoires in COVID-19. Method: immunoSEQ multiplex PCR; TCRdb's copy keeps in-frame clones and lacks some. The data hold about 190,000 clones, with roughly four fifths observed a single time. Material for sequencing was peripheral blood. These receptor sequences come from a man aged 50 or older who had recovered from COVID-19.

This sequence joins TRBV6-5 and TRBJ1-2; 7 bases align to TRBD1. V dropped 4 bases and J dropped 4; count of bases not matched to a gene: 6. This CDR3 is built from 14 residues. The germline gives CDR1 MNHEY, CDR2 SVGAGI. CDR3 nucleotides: TGTGCCAGCAGTTCCCTATCAGGGGGCTATGGCTACACCTTC. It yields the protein CASSSLSGGYGYTF.

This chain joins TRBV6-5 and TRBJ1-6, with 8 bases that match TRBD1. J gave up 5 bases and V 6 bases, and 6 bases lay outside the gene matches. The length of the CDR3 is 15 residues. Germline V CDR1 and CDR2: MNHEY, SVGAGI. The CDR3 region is CASRTEQGDNSPLHF. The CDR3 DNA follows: TGTGCCAGCAGAACGGAACAGGGGGATAATTCACCCCTCCACTTT.

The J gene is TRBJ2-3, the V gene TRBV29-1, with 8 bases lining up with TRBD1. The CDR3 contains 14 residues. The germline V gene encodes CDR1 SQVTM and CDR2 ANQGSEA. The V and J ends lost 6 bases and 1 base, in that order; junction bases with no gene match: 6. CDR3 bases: TGCAGCGTCGCAGGGGGCCAGGGCACAGATACGCAGTATTTT. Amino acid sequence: CSVAGGQGTDTQYF.

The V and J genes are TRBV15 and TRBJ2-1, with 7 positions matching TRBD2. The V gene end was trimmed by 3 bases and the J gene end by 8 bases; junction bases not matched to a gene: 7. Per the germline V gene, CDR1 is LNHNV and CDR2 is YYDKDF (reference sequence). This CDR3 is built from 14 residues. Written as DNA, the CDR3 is TGTGCCACCAGCAGCTTGACTAGCTTCGATGAGCAGTTCTTC. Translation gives CATSSLTSFDEQFF.

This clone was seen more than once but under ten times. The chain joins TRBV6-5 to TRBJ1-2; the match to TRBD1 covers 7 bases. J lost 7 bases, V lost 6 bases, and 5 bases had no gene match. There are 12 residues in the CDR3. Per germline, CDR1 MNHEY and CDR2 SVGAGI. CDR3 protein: CASRADRRGYTF. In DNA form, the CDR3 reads TGTGCCAGCAGGGCGGACAGGCGTGGCTACACCTTC.

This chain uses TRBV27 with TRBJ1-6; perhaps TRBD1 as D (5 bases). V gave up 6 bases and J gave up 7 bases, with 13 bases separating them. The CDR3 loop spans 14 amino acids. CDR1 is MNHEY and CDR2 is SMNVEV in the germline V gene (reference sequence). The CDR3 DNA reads TGTGCCAGCAGGACTAGGGGAGAAAATTCACCCCTCCACTTT. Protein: CASRTRGENSPLHF.

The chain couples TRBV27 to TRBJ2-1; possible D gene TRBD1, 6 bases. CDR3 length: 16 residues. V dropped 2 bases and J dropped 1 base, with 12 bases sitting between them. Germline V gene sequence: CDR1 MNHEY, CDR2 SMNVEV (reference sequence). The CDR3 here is CASSLHSQGSYNEQFF. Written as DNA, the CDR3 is TGTGCCAGCAGTTTACATTCACAGGGTTCCTACAATGAGCAGTTCTTC.

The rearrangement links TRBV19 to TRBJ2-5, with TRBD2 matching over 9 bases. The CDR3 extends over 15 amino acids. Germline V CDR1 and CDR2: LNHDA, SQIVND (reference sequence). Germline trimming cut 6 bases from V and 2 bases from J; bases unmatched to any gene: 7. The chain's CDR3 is CASRRTSVSQETQYF. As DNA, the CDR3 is TGTGCCAGTAGACGGACTAGCGTATCACAAGAGACCCAGTACTTC.

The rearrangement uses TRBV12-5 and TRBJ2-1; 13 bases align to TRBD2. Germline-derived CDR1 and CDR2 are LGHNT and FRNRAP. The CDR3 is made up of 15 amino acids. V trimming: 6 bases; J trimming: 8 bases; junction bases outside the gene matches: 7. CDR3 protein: CASGRGTSGIYEQFF. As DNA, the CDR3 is TGTGCTAGTGGCCGCGGGACTAGCGGGATTTATGAGCAGTTCTTC.

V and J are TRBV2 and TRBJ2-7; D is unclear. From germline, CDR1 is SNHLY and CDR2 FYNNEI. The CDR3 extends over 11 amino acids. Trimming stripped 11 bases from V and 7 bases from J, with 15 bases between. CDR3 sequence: CAVDEAGEQYF. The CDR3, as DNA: TGTGCCGTTGACGAGGCTGGGGAGCAGTACTTC.

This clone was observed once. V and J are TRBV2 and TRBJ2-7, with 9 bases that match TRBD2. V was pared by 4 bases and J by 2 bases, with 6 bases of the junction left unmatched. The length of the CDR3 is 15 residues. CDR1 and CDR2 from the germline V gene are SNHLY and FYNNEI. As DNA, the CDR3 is TGTGCCAGCAGTGCCCTAGCGGGACCAACCTACGAGCAGTACTTC. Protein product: CASSALAGPTYEQYF.

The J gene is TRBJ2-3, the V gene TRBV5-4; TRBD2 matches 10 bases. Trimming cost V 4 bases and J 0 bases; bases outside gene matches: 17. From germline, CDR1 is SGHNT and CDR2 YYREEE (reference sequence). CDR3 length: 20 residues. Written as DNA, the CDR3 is TGTGCCAGCAGCGTAATCGGGGGACTAGCGAGAAAAACTAGCACAGATACGCAGTATTTT. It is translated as CASSVIGGLARKTSTDTQYF.

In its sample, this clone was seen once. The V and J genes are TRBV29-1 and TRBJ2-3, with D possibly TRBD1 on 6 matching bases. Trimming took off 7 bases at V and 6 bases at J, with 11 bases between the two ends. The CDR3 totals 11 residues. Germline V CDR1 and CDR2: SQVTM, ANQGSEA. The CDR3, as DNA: TGCAGCGGAAACAGGGCGGATACGCAGTATTTT. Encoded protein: CSGNRADTQYF.

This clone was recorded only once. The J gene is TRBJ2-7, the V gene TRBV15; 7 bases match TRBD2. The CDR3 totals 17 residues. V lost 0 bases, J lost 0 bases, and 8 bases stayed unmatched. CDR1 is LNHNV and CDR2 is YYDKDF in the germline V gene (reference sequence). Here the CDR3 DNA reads TGTGCCACCAGCAGAGACTACTCTAGCGGATACTCCTACGAGCAGTACTTC. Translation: CATSRDYSSGYSYEQYF.

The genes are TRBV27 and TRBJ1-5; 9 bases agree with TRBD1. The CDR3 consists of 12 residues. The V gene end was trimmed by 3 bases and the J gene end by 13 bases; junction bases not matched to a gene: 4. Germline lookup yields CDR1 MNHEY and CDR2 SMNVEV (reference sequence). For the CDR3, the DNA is TGTGCCAGCAGTTTCGGACAGGGGAAGCAGCATTTT. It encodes CASSFGQGKQHF.

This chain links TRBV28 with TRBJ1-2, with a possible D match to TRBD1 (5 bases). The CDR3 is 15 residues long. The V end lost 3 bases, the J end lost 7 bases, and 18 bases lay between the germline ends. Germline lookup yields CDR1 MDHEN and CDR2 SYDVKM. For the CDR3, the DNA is TGTGCCAGCAGTTTCTCCCGGGGGGGGGTGAGTGGCTACACCTTC. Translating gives CASSFSRGGVSGYTF.

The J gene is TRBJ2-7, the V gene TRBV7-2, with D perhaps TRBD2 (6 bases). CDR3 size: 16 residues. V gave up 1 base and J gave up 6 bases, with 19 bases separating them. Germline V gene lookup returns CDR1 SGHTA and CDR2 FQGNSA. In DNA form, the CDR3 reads TGTGCCAGCAGCTTAGTGTCAGCGGGCAACGGGGGCGAGCAGTACTTC. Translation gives CASSLVSAGNGGEQYF.